This T cell receptor beta chain was recovered during a study of T cell responses to AZD1222 COVID-19 vaccine. Overall study findings and caveats: Only after the peak T cell response were repertoires sampled. Clonal diversity was possibly underestimated, and the donors were mostly white British, with more females. Researchers report vaccine-associated CD4 TCRs spanning spike, with dominance at 160-218 and 743-854.

Clones were sequenced by immunoSEQ multiplex PCR, and TCRdb holds only the in-frame ones, with some missing. The sample holds some 150,000 clones; around nine tenths are singletons and the top ten take 2.8%. Details on this clone: As yet, its antigen is unknown.

The sequencing here drew on peripheral blood, taken on day 0 of MenACWY control vaccination. This TCR was recovered from an adult in good health.

CDR3 region: CASSSDSSRGYTF. For the CDR3, the DNA is TGCGCCAGCAGCTCCGACAGCTCACGAGGCTACACCTTC. The genes are TRBV5-1 and TRBJ1-2; possibly TRBD1 for D (5 bases). This CDR3 has 13 amino acids. The V end was cut by 3 bases, the J end by 8 bases, with 14 bases between. Germline CDR1 is SGHRS and CDR2 is YFSETQ.